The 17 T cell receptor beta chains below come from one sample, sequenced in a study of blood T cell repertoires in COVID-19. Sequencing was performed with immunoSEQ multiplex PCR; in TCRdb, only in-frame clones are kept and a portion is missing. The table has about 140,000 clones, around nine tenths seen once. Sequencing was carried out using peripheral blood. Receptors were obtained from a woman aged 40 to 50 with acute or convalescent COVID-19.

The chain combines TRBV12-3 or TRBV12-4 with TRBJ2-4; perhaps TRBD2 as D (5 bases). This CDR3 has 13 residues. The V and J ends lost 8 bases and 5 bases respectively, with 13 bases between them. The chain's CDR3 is CASGPDGENIQYF. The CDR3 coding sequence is TGTGCCAGCGGCCCCGACGGGGAAAACATTCAGTACTTC.

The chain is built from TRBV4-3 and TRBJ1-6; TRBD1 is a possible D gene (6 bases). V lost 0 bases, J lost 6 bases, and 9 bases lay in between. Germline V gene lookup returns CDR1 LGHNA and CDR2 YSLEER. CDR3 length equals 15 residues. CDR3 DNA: TGCGCCAGCAGCCAAGATAGAGGGGGTAATTCACCCCTCCACTTT. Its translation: CASSQDRGGNSPLHF.

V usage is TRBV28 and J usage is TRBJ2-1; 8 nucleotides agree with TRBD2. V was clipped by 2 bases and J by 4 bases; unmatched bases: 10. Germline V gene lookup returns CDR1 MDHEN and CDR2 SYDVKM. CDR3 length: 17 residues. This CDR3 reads CASSLGGLAGSYNEQFF. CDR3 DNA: TGTGCCAGCAGTTTAGGGGGCCTAGCGGGCAGTTACAATGAGCAGTTCTTC. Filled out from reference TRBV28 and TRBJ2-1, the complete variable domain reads DVKVTQSSRYLVKRTGEKVFLECVQDMDHENMFWYRQDPGLGLRLIYFSYDVKMKEKGDIPEGYSVSREKKERFSLILESASTNQTSMYLCASSLGGLAGSYNEQFFGPGTRLTVL.

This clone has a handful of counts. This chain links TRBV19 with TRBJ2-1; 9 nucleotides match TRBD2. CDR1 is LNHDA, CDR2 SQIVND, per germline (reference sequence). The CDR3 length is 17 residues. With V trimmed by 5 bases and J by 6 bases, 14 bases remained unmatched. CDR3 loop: CASSPPRLAGLPNEQFF. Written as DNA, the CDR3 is TGTGCCAGTAGTCCCCCCCGCCTAGCGGGGCTCCCCAATGAGCAGTTCTTC. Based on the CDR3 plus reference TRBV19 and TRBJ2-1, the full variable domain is DGGITQSPKYLFRKEGQNVTLSCEQNLNHDAMYWYRQDPGQGLRLIYYSQIVNDFQKGDIAEGYSVSREKKESFPLTVTSAQKNPTAFYLCASSPPRLAGLPNEQFFGPGTRLTVL.

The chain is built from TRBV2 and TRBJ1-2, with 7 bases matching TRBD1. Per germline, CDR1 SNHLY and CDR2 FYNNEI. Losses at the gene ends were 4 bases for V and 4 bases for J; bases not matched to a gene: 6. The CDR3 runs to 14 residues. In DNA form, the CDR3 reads TGTGCCAGCAGTGCAAGGGGGCGTCTCTATGGCTACACCTTC. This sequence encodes CASSARGRLYGYTF.

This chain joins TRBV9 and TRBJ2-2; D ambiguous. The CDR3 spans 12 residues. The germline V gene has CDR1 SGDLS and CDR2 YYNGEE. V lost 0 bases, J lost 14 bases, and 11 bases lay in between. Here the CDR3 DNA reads TGTGCCAGCAGCGTAGACCCAACTCAACTGTTTTTT. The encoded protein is CASSVDPTQLFF.

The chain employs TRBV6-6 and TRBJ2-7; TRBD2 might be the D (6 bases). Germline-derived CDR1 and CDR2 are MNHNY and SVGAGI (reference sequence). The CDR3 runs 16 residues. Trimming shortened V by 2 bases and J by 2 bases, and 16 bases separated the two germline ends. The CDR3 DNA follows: TGTGCCAGCAGTTACCGGACTATCCCAGCACCCTACGAGCAGTACTTC. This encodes CASSYRTIPAPYEQYF.

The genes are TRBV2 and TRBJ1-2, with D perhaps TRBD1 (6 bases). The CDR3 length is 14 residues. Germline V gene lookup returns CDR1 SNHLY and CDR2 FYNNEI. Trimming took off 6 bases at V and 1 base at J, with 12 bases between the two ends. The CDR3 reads CASRKGDGNYGYTF. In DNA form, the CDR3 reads TGTGCCAGCAGGAAGGGGGACGGTAACTATGGCTACACCTTC.

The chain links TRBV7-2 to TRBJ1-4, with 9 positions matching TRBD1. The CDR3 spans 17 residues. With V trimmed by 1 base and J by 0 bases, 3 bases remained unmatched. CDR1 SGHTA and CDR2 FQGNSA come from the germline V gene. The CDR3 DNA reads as TGTGCCAGCAGCTTAGTGGGGACAGGGACAACTAATGAAAAACTGTTTTTT. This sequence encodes CASSLVGTGTTNEKLFF.

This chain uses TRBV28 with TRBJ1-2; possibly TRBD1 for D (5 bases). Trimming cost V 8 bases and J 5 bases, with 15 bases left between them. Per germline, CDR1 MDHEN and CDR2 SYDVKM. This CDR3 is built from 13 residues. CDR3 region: CASLLEGKYGYTF. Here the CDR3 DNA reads TGTGCCAGCCTTTTGGAGGGGAAGTATGGCTACACCTTC.

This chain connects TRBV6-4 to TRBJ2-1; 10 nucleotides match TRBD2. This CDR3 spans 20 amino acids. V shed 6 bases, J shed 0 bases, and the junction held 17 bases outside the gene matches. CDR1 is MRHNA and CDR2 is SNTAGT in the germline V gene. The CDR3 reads CASSLPTSGGAFSSYNEQFF. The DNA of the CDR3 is TGTGCCAGCAGCCTCCCTACCAGCGGGGGGGCCTTTTCCTCCTACAATGAGCAGTTCTTC.

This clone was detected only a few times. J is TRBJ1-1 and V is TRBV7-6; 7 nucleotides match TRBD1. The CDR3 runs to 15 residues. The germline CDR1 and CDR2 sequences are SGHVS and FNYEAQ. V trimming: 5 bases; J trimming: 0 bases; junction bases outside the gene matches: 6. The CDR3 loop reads CASSRRTGMNTEAFF. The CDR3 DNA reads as TGTGCCAGCAGCCGACGGACAGGTATGAACACTGAAGCTTTCTTT. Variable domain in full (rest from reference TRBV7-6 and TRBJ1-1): GAGVSQSPRYKVTKRGQDVALRCDPISGHVSLYWYRQALGQGPEFLTYFNYEAQQDKSGLPNDRFSAERPEGSISTLTIQRTEQRDSAMYRCASSRRTGMNTEAFFGQGTRLTVV.

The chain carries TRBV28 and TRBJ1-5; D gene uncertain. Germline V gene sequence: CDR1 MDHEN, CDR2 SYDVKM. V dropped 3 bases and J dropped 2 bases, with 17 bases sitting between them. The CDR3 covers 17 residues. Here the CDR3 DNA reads TGTGCCAGCAGTTTTCCTTCCCGGCCGGGAGGCAATCAGCCCCAGCATTTT. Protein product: CASSFPSRPGGNQPQHF.

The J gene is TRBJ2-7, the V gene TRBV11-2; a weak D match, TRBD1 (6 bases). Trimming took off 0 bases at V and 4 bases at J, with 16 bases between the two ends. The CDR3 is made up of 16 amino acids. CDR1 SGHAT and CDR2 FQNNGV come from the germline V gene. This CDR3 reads CASSLDGVGTTYEQYF. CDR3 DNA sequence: TGTGCCAGCAGCTTAGATGGGGTCGGGACAACTTACGAGCAGTACTTC.

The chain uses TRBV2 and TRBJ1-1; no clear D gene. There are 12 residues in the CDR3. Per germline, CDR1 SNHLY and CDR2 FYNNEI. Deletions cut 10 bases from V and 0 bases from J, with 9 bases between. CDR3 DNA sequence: TGTGCCATGCACGAGGTGAACACTGAAGCTTTCTTT. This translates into CAMHEVNTEAFF.

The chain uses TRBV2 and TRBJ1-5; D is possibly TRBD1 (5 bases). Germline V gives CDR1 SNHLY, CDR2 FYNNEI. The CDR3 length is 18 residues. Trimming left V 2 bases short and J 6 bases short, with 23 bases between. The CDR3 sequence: CASSESAFGTTSGQPQHF. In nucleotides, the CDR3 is TGTGCCAGCAGTGAAAGTGCGTTTGGGACTACAAGCGGTCAGCCCCAGCATTTT.

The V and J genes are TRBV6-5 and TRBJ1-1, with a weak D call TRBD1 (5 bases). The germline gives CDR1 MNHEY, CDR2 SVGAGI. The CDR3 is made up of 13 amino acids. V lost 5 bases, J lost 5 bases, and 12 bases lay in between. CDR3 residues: CASSPQGGTEAFF. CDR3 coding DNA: TGTGCCAGCAGTCCCCAGGGAGGGACTGAAGCTTTCTTT.